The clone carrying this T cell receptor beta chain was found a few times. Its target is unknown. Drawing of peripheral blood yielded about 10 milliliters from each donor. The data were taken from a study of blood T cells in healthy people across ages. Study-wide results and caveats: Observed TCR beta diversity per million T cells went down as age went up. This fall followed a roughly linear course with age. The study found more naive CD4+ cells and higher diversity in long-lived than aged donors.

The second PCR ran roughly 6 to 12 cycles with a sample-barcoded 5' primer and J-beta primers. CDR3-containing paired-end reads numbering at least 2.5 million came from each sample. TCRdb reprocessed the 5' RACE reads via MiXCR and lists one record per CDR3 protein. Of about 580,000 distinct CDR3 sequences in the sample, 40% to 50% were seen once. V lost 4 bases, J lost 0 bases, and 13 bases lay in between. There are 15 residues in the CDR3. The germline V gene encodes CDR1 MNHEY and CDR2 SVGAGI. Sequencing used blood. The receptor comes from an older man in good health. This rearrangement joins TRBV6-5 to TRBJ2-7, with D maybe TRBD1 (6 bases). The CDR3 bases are TGTGCCAGCAGTTCCCAGGACAGAAGCTCCTACGAGCAGTACTTC. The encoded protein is CASSSQDRSSYEQYF.